The rows below give T cell receptor beta chains drawn from one sample of a study of T cells in Graves' hyperthyroidism and ophthalmopathy. TCRdb reprocessed the multiplex PCR reads via MiXCR and lists one record per CDR3 protein. This table holds a few hundred thousand distinct CDR3 sequences, about an eighth found once. The sequenced sample was blood. These receptors were taken from a woman in her late teens or twenties with Graves' hyperthyroidism. Both conserved end residues are part of each CDR3. The order of the fields is J gene, clone size, V gene, D gene, CDR3 length, CDR3 DNA, CDR3 protein. A D gene is named only where the DNA matches it firmly. The size field is filled for only some rows; it gives once, few, many or a size class.

j_call: TRBJ2-3
clone_size: many
v_call: TRBV7-9
d_call: TRBD2
cdr3_length: 15
cdr3_nt: TGTGCCAGCAGCTTAGGAGCGGGAGTTGGGGATACGCAGTATTTT
cdr3_aa: CASSLGAGVGDTQYF

j_call: TRBJ2-5
clone_size: many
v_call: TRBV2
d_call: NA
cdr3_length: 15
cdr3_nt: TGTGCCAGCAGCCTTGGGGCAGGGACATTTGAGACCCAGTACTTC
cdr3_aa: CASSLGAGTFETQYF

j_call: TRBJ2-6
clone_size: NA
v_call: TRBV10-3
d_call: NA
cdr3_length: 15
cdr3_nt: TGTGCCATCAGCGCAGGGGAGTCTGGGGCCAACGTCCTGACTTTC
cdr3_aa: CAISAGESGANVLTF

j_call: TRBJ1-1
clone_size: few
v_call: TRBV3-1
d_call: TRBD1
cdr3_length: 15
cdr3_nt: TGTGCCAGCAGCCTGACAGGGACCGGGAAGACTGAAGCTTTCTTT
cdr3_aa: CASSLTGTGKTEAFF

j_call: TRBJ2-3
clone_size: many
v_call: TRBV20-1
d_call: NA
cdr3_length: 14
cdr3_nt: TGCAGTGCCCCAAACCCGGGCACCACAGATACGCAGTATTTT
cdr3_aa: CSAPNPGTTDTQYF

j_call: TRBJ2-7
clone_size: NA
v_call: TRBV2
d_call: TRBD2
cdr3_length: 16
cdr3_nt: TGTGCCATCCAGGGGGCTAGCGGGAGTAATTTCTACGAGCAGTACTTC
cdr3_aa: CAIQGASGSNFYEQYF

j_call: TRBJ2-3
clone_size: many
v_call: TRBV7-9
d_call: NA
cdr3_length: 14
cdr3_nt: TGTGCCAGCAGCTTAGATGCCAGCACAGATACGCAGTATTTT
cdr3_aa: CASSLDASTDTQYF

j_call: TRBJ1-2
clone_size: NA
v_call: TRBV24-1
d_call: TRBD1
cdr3_length: 14
cdr3_nt: TGTGCCACCAGTGACTCCAGGGGGAACTATGGCTACACCTTC
cdr3_aa: CATSDSRGNYGYTF

j_call: TRBJ2-3
clone_size: NA
v_call: TRBV3-1
d_call: TRBD2
cdr3_length: 15
cdr3_nt: TGTGCCAGCAGCCCGTACGGGACTAGAAAAGATACGCAGTATTTT
cdr3_aa: CASSPYGTRKDTQYF

j_call: TRBJ2-1
clone_size: many
v_call: TRBV12-3/TRBV12-4
d_call: NA
cdr3_length: 16
cdr3_nt: TGTGCCAGCAGTTCTCCTCGTGTGGCGGGGTACAATGAGCAGTTCTTC
cdr3_aa: CASSSPRVAGYNEQFF

j_call: TRBJ1-4
clone_size: few
v_call: TRBV5-1
d_call: NA
cdr3_length: 15
cdr3_nt: TGCGCCAGCAGCTGGGGGACGGAGGGACAAGAAAAACTGTTTTTT
cdr3_aa: CASSWGTEGQEKLFF

j_call: TRBJ1-6
clone_size: many
v_call: TRBV27
d_call: NA
cdr3_length: 17
cdr3_nt: TGTGCCAGCAGCCCTCGGGGTGGCCAGCCGCATAATTCACCCCTCCACTTT
cdr3_aa: CASSPRGGQPHNSPLHF

j_call: TRBJ2-3
clone_size: many
v_call: TRBV28
d_call: NA
cdr3_length: 11
cdr3_nt: TGTGCCAGCAGCTGGACGGATACGCAGTATTTT
cdr3_aa: CASSWTDTQYF

j_call: TRBJ2-3
clone_size: NA
v_call: TRBV28
d_call: TRBD2
cdr3_length: 17
cdr3_nt: TGTGCCAGCAGTTCGGGACTAGCGGGCGTTAGCACAGATACGCAGTATTTT
cdr3_aa: CASSSGLAGVSTDTQYF

j_call: TRBJ2-1
clone_size: NA
v_call: TRBV6-2/TRBV6-3
d_call: TRBD2
cdr3_length: 19
cdr3_nt: TGTGCCAGCAGTTACACTCGGGGTACGGGAGGGGGGTTTGAGAATGAGCAGTTCTTC
cdr3_aa: CASSYTRGTGGGFENEQFF

j_call: TRBJ2-3
clone_size: NA
v_call: TRBV9
d_call: TRBD2
cdr3_length: 17
cdr3_nt: TGTGCCAGCAGCGTAGAGGCTAGCGGGGGTAGCACAGATACGCAGTATTTT
cdr3_aa: CASSVEASGGSTDTQYF

j_call: TRBJ2-7
clone_size: NA
v_call: TRBV12-3/TRBV12-4
d_call: TRBD2
cdr3_length: 13
cdr3_nt: TGTGCCAGTACCCTAGCGGGAGTGGGGGAGCAGTACTTC
cdr3_aa: CASTLAGVGEQYF

j_call: TRBJ2-7
clone_size: many
v_call: TRBV28
d_call: TRBD2
cdr3_length: 17
cdr3_nt: TGTGCCAGCCCACCCCCCAACGCGGGAGGGCTCTCCTACGAGCAGTACTTC
cdr3_aa: CASPPPNAGGLSYEQYF

j_call: TRBJ2-7
clone_size: many
v_call: TRBV3-1
d_call: TRBD2
cdr3_length: 14
cdr3_nt: TGTGCCAGCAGCGAAAGCGGGAGGGGGTACGAGCAGTACTTC
cdr3_aa: CASSESGRGYEQYF

j_call: TRBJ2-1
clone_size: many
v_call: TRBV6-1
d_call: NA
cdr3_length: 17
cdr3_nt: TGTGCCAGCACCCTAGCCCCGGAACTAGCAGCATACAATGAGCAGTTCTTC
cdr3_aa: CASTLAPELAAYNEQFF

j_call: TRBJ1-2
clone_size: many
v_call: TRBV6-4
d_call: TRBD1
cdr3_length: 14
cdr3_nt: TGTGCCAGCAGTCGGGACAGGGGTTACGGCGGCTACACCTTC
cdr3_aa: CASSRDRGYGGYTF

j_call: TRBJ1-2
clone_size: many
v_call: TRBV3-1
d_call: NA
cdr3_length: 13
cdr3_nt: TGTGCCAGCAGCCAAGTCGGACAGTATGGCTACACCTTC
cdr3_aa: CASSQVGQYGYTF

j_call: TRBJ1-3
clone_size: few
v_call: TRBV10-2
d_call: NA
cdr3_length: 12
cdr3_nt: TGCGCCAGCCGAAAATCTGGAAACACCATATATTTT
cdr3_aa: CASRKSGNTIYF

j_call: TRBJ2-2
clone_size: many
v_call: TRBV30
d_call: NA
cdr3_length: 10
cdr3_nt: TGTGCCTGGAGAACCGGGGAGCTGTTTTTT
cdr3_aa: CAWRTGELFF

j_call: TRBJ1-1
clone_size: few
v_call: TRBV12-3/TRBV12-4
d_call: NA
cdr3_length: 13
cdr3_nt: TGTGCCAGCAGTTTGAGACAGAGGGATGAAGCTTTCTTT
cdr3_aa: CASSLRQRDEAFF

j_call: TRBJ2-6
clone_size: many
v_call: TRBV6-1
d_call: NA
cdr3_length: 15
cdr3_nt: TGTGCCAGCAGTGCCGGTGACTCTGGGGCCAACGTCCTGACTTTC
cdr3_aa: CASSAGDSGANVLTF

j_call: TRBJ2-1
clone_size: many
v_call: TRBV7-3
d_call: TRBD1
cdr3_length: 16
cdr3_nt: TGTGCCAGCAGCCCCCTTGGGACAGGGGTATACAATGAGCAGTTCTTC
cdr3_aa: CASSPLGTGVYNEQFF

j_call: TRBJ1-2
clone_size: NA
v_call: TRBV5-6
d_call: NA
cdr3_length: 15
cdr3_nt: TGTGCCAGCAGCAATCCCACGCCAGATAACTATGGCTACACCTTC
cdr3_aa: CASSNPTPDNYGYTF

j_call: TRBJ1-3
clone_size: NA
v_call: TRBV30
d_call: NA
cdr3_length: 16
cdr3_nt: TGTGCCTGGAGTGTGATGTGGGCAGTACCTGGAAACACCATATATTTT
cdr3_aa: CAWSVMWAVPGNTIYF

j_call: TRBJ2-2
clone_size: many
v_call: TRBV7-2
d_call: NA
cdr3_length: 15
cdr3_nt: TGTGCCAGCAGCTTAGGGGTGCGGTTCACCGGGGAGCTGTTTTTT
cdr3_aa: CASSLGVRFTGELFF

j_call: TRBJ1-5
clone_size: few
v_call: TRBV7-9
d_call: NA
cdr3_length: 14
cdr3_nt: TGTGCCAGCAGCCAGGGGACAATAAATCAGCCCCAGCATTTT
cdr3_aa: CASSQGTINQPQHF

j_call: TRBJ2-7
clone_size: NA
v_call: TRBV4-2
d_call: NA
cdr3_length: 17
cdr3_nt: TGTGCCAGTAGCCAAGACTTACGCGCGGGGCCCGCCTACGAGCAGTACTTC
cdr3_aa: CASSQDLRAGPAYEQYF

j_call: TRBJ2-2
clone_size: NA
v_call: TRBV20-1
d_call: NA
cdr3_length: 13
cdr3_nt: TGCAGTGCTAGGGGGTATAACACCGGGGAGCTGTTTTTT
cdr3_aa: CSARGYNTGELFF

j_call: TRBJ2-7
clone_size: many
v_call: TRBV6-2/TRBV6-3
d_call: TRBD2
cdr3_length: 14
cdr3_nt: TGTGCCAGCAGCATTAGCGGGAGGGCCTACGAGCAGTACTTC
cdr3_aa: CASSISGRAYEQYF

j_call: TRBJ2-3
clone_size: many
v_call: TRBV28
d_call: NA
cdr3_length: 13
cdr3_nt: TGTGCCAGCAGTCCGACTCCTACAGATACGCAGTATTTT
cdr3_aa: CASSPTPTDTQYF

j_call: TRBJ2-1
clone_size: many
v_call: TRBV28
d_call: NA
cdr3_length: 15
cdr3_nt: TGTGCCAGCAGTTCCGGGACCCGGGAGAGGAATGAGCAGTTCTTC
cdr3_aa: CASSSGTRERNEQFF

j_call: TRBJ2-7
clone_size: many
v_call: TRBV2
d_call: TRBD2
cdr3_length: 16
cdr3_nt: TGTGCCAGCATCAGACAGTTTAGCGGGAGGGCCCCCGAGCAGTACTTC
cdr3_aa: CASIRQFSGRAPEQYF

j_call: TRBJ2-2
clone_size: NA
v_call: TRBV3-1
d_call: NA
cdr3_length: 16
cdr3_nt: TGTGCCAGCACCCTAGGGGGAGGAATGACCACCGGGGAGCTGTTTTTT
cdr3_aa: CASTLGGGMTTGELFF

j_call: TRBJ2-1
clone_size: many
v_call: TRBV6-1
d_call: TRBD2
cdr3_length: 17
cdr3_nt: TGTGCCAGCAGTTACGCCTCGAGACTAGCCCCCTACAATGAGCAGTTCTTC
cdr3_aa: CASSYASRLAPYNEQFF